These T cell receptor beta chains were read from a single sample in a study of T cell responses to AZD1222 COVID-19 vaccine. Sequencing used immunoSEQ multiplex PCR; TCRdb keeps in-frame clones, though not all of them. This table holds 54,000 or so clones, roughly 88% found once. Sequenced material: peripheral blood, taken on day 0 of AZD1222 vaccination. Every receptor here comes from an adult in good health. CDR3s include the opening cysteine and the closing phenylalanine or tryptophan. D genes are given only for firm matches. Clone size is shown for a subset of rows, as once, few, many or a class of expanded clone.

TRBJ2-7,.,TRBD2,TRBV6-1,TGTGCCAGCAGTGAGGGACTACCCTACGAGCAGTACTTC,CASSEGLPYEQYF
TRBJ1-1,.,.,TRBV19,TGTGCCGCTGCACAACAGACAGGTTCATCTGAAGCTTTCTTT,CAAAQQTGSSEAFF
TRBJ2-2,.,.,TRBV5-1,TGCGCCAGCAGCCGCGGGACACCCGACACCGGGGAGCTGTTTTTT,CASSRGTPDTGELFF
TRBJ1-5,.,.,TRBV7-2,TGTGCCAGCAGCTTAGGGTATAATCAGCCCCAGCATTTT,CASSLGYNQPQHF
TRBJ2-1,.,.,TRBV28,TGTGCCAGCACTAGCGTCGGACGTATCAATGAGCAGTTCTTC,CASTSVGRINEQFF
TRBJ2-7,few,.,TRBV29-1,TGCAGCGTTGAAGACAGCTATTACGAGCAGTACTTC,CSVEDSYYEQYF
TRBJ2-1,.,TRBD2,TRBV4-2,TGTGCCAGCAGCCAAGAAGTAGCGGGGCCTTACAATGAGCAGTTCTTC,CASSQEVAGPYNEQFF
TRBJ2-1,few,.,TRBV2,TGTGCCAGCAGGAACAGGGAACCCTTCGACAATGAGCAGTTCTTC,CASRNREPFDNEQFF
TRBJ2-7,.,.,TRBV6-5,TGTGCCAGCAGAAAACAGGCCCTCTCCTACGAGCAGTACTTC,CASRKQALSYEQYF
TRBJ1-5,few,.,TRBV6-1,TGTGCCAGCAGTGAAGAAAGGGTGGGTCAGCCCCAGCATTTT,CASSEERVGQPQHF
TRBJ2-2,.,TRBD2,TRBV6-5,TGTGCCAGCAGTTACTCCCCTAGCGGGATAACCGGGGAGCTGTTTTTT,CASSYSPSGITGELFF
TRBJ1-2,few,.,TRBV5-1,TGCGCCAGCAGCTCGAATCCGGGCTCGGGCAATGGCTACACCTTC,CASSSNPGSGNGYTF
TRBJ1-1,few,.,TRBV7-2,TGTGCCAGCAGCTTAATGAACACTGAAGCTTTCTTT,CASSLMNTEAFF
TRBJ2-7,.,.,TRBV6-5,TGTGCCAGCAGTTATGGCAGGACGAGCTCCTACGAGCAGTACTTC,CASSYGRTSSYEQYF
TRBJ2-5,.,TRBD1,TRBV6-5,TGTGCCAGCAGTTACTATAGAGGACAGGGCATTCAATTAGACTTC,CASSYYRGQGIQLDF
TRBJ2-3,once,TRBD1,TRBV11-3,TGTGCCAGCAGCCCCAGAAGACAGGGGATCGGCACAGATACGCAGTATTTT,CASSPRRQGIGTDTQYF
TRBJ2-6,.,TRBD1,TRBV7-8,TGTGCCAGCAGCTTAGACCCCACAGGGGGAGTCTCTGGGGCCAACGTCCTGACTTTC,CASSLDPTGGVSGANVLTF
TRBJ2-5,.,.,TRBV24-1,TGTGCCACCCGGACAGTGTACCAAGAGACCCAGTACTTC,CATRTVYQETQYF
TRBJ2-5,once,TRBD2,TRBV5-1,TGCGCCAGCAGCTTCCAAGGGCTAGCGGTCCAAGAGACCCAGTACTTC,CASSFQGLAVQETQYF
TRBJ1-1,.,.,TRBV5-1,TGCGCCAGCAGTAAGGGGTCTGGGACTGAAGCTTTCTTT,CASSKGSGTEAFF
TRBJ2-6,.,.,TRBV28,TGTGCCAGCAGTTTAGCAGGATCTGGGGCCAACGTCCTGACTTTC,CASSLAGSGANVLTF
TRBJ2-1,.,.,TRBV19,TGTGCCAGTAGTATTCGTAGCGAGTACAATGAGCAGTTCTTC,CASSIRSEYNEQFF
TRBJ1-5,.,.,TRBV27,TGTGCCAGCAGATTAGGGTTGAATCAGCCCCAGCATTTT,CASRLGLNQPQHF
TRBJ1-3,.,.,TRBV15,TGTGCCACCAGCACCCACAGGTCGCAACTATCTGGAAACACCATATATTTT,CATSTHRSQLSGNTIYF
TRBJ1-5,once,TRBD1,TRBV5-6,TGTGCCAGCAGCCCGGGGACAGGGGGCGATCAGCCCCAGCATTTT,CASSPGTGGDQPQHF
TRBJ2-3,.,.,TRBV11-2,TGTGCCAGCAGCTTTAGTACTAGGACAGATACGCAGTATTTT,CASSFSTRTDTQYF
TRBJ1-2,.,TRBD1,TRBV30,TGTGCCTGGATAGAGACAGGGGCGACGGTGGGAGGCTACACCTTC,CAWIETGATVGGYTF
TRBJ1-6,once,.,TRBV10-2,TGCGCCAGCAGCTTGGTCCGGGGAAGGGAGCGGAGGGATTCACCCCTCCACTTT,CASSLVRGRERRDSPLHF
TRBJ2-1,.,.,TRBV12-3/TRBV12-4,TGTGCCAGCAGTCGCTTGACGGGAAATGAGCAGTTCTTC,CASSRLTGNEQFF
TRBJ2-7,.,TRBD2,TRBV9,TGTGCCAGCAGCCTTGGGAGGGCAGGCGAGCAGTACTTC,CASSLGRAGEQYF
TRBJ2-1,.,TRBD1,TRBV5-1,TGCGCCAGCAGCCTACAGGGGGGTTATGAGCAGTTCTTC,CASSLQGGYEQFF
TRBJ2-1,.,.,TRBV3-1/TRBV3-2,TGTGCCAGCAGCCAAGAGGCTCTTTGGTCTGGAGGGCCCGGCTCCTACAATGAGCAGTTCTTC,CASSQEALWSGGPGSYNEQFF
TRBJ1-2,.,TRBD1,TRBV18,TGTGCCAGCTCACCGGGACAGGGGGATGGCTACACCTTC,CASSPGQGDGYTF
TRBJ1-6,.,.,TRBV6-5,TGTGCCAGCAGGCCGCGGGGGGCCGCTTCACCCCTCCACTTT,CASRPRGAASPLHF
TRBJ2-1,.,.,TRBV11-2,TGTGCCAGCAGCCCCGGGCCACGACGGGGCAATGAGCAGTTCTTC,CASSPGPRRGNEQFF
TRBJ2-2,.,.,TRBV7-6,TGTGCCAGCAGCAGGGACGGACTAAACACCGGGGAGCTGTTTTTT,CASSRDGLNTGELFF
TRBJ2-3,.,TRBD1,TRBV24-1,TGTGCCACCAGTGAGCCGGGACAGGGCTCAGATACGCAGTATTTT,CATSEPGQGSDTQYF
TRBJ1-4,.,.,TRBV7-2,TGTGCCAGCAGCTTAAGGCTGGCGGGTGAAAAACTGTTTTTT,CASSLRLAGEKLFF
TRBJ2-1,.,.,TRBV5-1,TGCGCCAGCAGCGCAACGGGGGAGACTCGAGCGTTCTTC,CASSATGETRAFF
TRBJ1-4,.,.,TRBV4-2,TGTGCCAGCAGCCAAGCAGGACAGAGTAATGAAAAACTGTTTTTT,CASSQAGQSNEKLFF
TRBJ2-7,.,TRBD2,TRBV2,TGTGCCAAGCAAGGGCTAGCGGGAGGGCGGTACGAGCAGTACTTC,CAKQGLAGGRYEQYF
TRBJ1-1,.,.,TRBV23-1,TGCGCCAGCAGTCGCGAACAAACCTCCTCTACCCGGAACACTGAAGCTTTCTTT,CASSREQTSSTRNTEAFF
TRBJ1-6,.,.,TRBV12-5,TGTGCTAGTGGTTTGGCCACCAATTCACCCCTCCACTTT,CASGLATNSPLHF
TRBJ2-7,.,TRBD1,TRBV30,TGTGCCTGGACCCCCCCACGGGACAGGGGACCCCTAGCGGTCTCCCGCCACGAGCAGTACTTC,CAWTPPRDRGPLAVSRHEQYF
TRBJ2-7,.,TRBD2,TRBV25-1,TGTGCCAGCAGTGAATTCAGCGGGAACTCCTACGAGCAGTACTTC,CASSEFSGNSYEQYF
TRBJ2-6,.,TRBD1,TRBV9,TGTGCCAGCAGCCTCACAGGGGGCTGGTCTGGGGCCAACGTCCTGACTTTC,CASSLTGGWSGANVLTF
TRBJ1-1,.,.,TRBV5-4,TGTGCCAGCAGCTTGTTGGGGGAGCGCACTGAAGCTTTCTTT,CASSLLGERTEAFF
TRBJ2-5,.,.,TRBV15,TGTGCCACCAGCAGAGAGTTCAGGGAGACCCAGTACTTC,CATSREFRETQYF
TRBJ2-1,.,.,TRBV15,TGTGCCACCAGCGCCCCGGGGGGGACAGCTTACAATGAGCAGTTCTTC,CATSAPGGTAYNEQFF
TRBJ2-1,.,.,TRBV6-5,TGTGCCAGCAGTTCTGCGACCGGGGACAATGAGCAGTTCTTC,CASSSATGDNEQFF
TRBJ2-1,.,.,TRBV29-1,TGCAGCGTTGAAGGGGACCGCAATGAGCAGTTCTTC,CSVEGDRNEQFF